This TCR beta chain was sequenced in a study of CD8 T cells in ankylosing spondylitis. Quantitative 5'-RACE with molecular barcodes was used to make the TCR beta libraries. From the 5' RACE reads, TCRdb called clonotypes with MiXCR, one entry per CDR3 protein. The table shows 200,000 to 250,000 distinct CDR3 sequences, with 8% to 9% occurring only once. Regarding the study as a whole: Disease-linked clones were reportedly significantly enriched in matched ankylosing spondylitis synovial fluid. Among TCR beta sequences, a motif of roughly 8 highly homologous variants appeared characteristic of ankylosing spondylitis blood.

The table lists this clonotype with many counts. Antigen specificity is unknown. Sample: blood, either unsorted or a sorted T cell fraction (not recorded which). The source is a female donor with ankylosing spondylitis or in good health (not recorded which).

For the CDR3, the DNA is TGCAGCGGCACTTGGGGAGAGACCCAGTACTTC. It is translated as CSGTWGETQYF. This rearrangement joins TRBV29-1 to TRBJ2-5; D is unclear. The CDR3 length is 11 residues. CDR1 SQVTM and CDR2 ANQGSEA come from the germline V gene. The V end was cut by 7 bases, the J end by 4 bases, with 10 bases between.